The subject of this entry is one TCR beta chain. What it recognizes is unknown. Expressed TCRB transcripts were sequenced after all isolated RNA was converted to cDNA. The method was immunoSEQ multiplex PCR; TCRdb's version includes in-frame clones alone and lacks a portion of them. Of 250,000 to 300,000 clones in the sample, about 24% were seen once. This record belongs to a study of beta chain features in type 1 diabetes. Study-wide results and limits: Moderately but significantly shorter TCRB CDR3s were found in Type 1 diabetes patients in all four CD4+ subsets.

Sequencing was performed on naive CD4+ T cells from blood. This clonotype originated in a woman aged 25 to 39 with type 1 diabetes.

The CDR3 loop is CASTERTSGMADEQFF. In DNA form, the CDR3 reads TGTGCCAGCACCGAAAGGACTAGCGGGATGGCAGATGAGCAGTTCTTC. The rearrangement uses TRBV7-9 and TRBJ2-1; 12 positions match TRBD2. Losses at the gene ends were 7 bases for V and 8 bases for J; bases not matched to a gene: 12. The germline V gene encodes CDR1 SEHNR and CDR2 FQNEAQ (reference sequence). This CDR3 has 16 amino acids.